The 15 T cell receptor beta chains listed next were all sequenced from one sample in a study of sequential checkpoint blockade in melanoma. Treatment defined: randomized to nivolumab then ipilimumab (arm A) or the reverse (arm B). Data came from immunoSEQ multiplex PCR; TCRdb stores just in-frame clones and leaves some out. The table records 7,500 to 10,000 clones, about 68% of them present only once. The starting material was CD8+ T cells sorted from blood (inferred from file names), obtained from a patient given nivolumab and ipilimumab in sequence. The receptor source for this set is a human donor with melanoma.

DNA of the CDR3: TGTGCCAGCAGACCTAGCGGGAGGGCCTACGAGCAGTACTTC. Its protein is CASRPSGRAYEQYF. This chain links TRBV28 with TRBJ2-7; TRBD2 matches at 12 bases. V gave up 6 bases and J gave up 2 bases; unmatched junction bases: 2. The CDR3 consists of 14 residues. Germline assignment: CDR1 MDHEN and CDR2 SYDVKM.

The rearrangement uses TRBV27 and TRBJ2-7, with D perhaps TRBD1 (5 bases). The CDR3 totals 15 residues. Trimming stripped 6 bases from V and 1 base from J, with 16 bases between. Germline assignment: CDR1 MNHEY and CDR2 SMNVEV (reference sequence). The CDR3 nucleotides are TGTGCCAGCAGACCTTACCAGGGTGGGTCCTACGAGCAGTACTTC. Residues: CASRPYQGGSYEQYF.

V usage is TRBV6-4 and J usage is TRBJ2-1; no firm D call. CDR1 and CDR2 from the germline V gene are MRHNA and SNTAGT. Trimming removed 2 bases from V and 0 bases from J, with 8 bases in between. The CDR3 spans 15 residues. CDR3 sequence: CASSDNPGSYNEQFF. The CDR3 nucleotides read TGTGCCAGCAGTGACAATCCAGGCTCCTACAATGAGCAGTTCTTC.

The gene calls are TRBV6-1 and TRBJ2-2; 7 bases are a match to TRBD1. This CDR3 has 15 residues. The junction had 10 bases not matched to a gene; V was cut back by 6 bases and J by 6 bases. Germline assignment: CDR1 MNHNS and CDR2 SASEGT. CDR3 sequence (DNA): TGTGCCAGCAGATGGTCGCAGGGGGACGCCGGGGAGCTGTTTTTT. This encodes CASRWSQGDAGELFF.

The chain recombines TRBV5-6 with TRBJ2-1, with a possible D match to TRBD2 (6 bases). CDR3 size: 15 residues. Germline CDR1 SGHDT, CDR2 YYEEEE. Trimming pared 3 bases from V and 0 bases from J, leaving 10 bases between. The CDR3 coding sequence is TGTGCCAGCAGCTCCTGGGACTTCTCCTACAATGAGCAGTTCTTC. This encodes CASSSWDFSYNEQFF. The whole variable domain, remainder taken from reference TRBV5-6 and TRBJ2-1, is DAGVTQSPTHLIKTRGQQVTLRCSPKSGHDTVSWYQQALGQGPQFIFQYYEEEERQRGNFPDRFSGHQFPNYSSELNVNALLLGDSALYLCASSSWDFSYNEQFFGPGTRLTVL.

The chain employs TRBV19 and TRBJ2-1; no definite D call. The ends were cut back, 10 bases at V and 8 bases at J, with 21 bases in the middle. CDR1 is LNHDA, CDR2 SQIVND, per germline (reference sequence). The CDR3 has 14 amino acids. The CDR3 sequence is CATEPGPSSDEQFF. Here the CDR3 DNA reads TGTGCCACCGAACCGGGTCCCTCGTCGGATGAGCAGTTCTTC.

The CDR3 DNA reads as TGTGCCAGCAGTTCAGGGTACTCCTACGAGCAGTACTTC. Translated: CASSSGYSYEQYF. The rearrangement uses TRBV6-5 and TRBJ2-7, with D tentatively TRBD1 (5 bases). The germline V gene has CDR1 MNHEY and CDR2 SVGAGI. The CDR3 extends over 13 amino acids. The V end was cut by 4 bases, the J end by 0 bases, with 7 bases between.

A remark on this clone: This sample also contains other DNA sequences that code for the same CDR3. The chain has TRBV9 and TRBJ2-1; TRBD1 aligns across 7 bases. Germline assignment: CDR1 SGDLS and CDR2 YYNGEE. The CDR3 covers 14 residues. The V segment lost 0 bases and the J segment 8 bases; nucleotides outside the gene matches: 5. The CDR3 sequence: CASSVAYRGDEQFF. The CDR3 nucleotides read TGTGCCAGCAGCGTAGCGTACAGGGGCGATGAGCAGTTCTTC.

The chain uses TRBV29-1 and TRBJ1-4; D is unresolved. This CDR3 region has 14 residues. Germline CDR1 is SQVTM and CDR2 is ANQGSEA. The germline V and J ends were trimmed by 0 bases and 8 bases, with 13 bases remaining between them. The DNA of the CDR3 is TGCAGCGTTGAAGACGGAATGTCGGGGGAAAAACTGTTTTTT. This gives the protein CSVEDGMSGEKLFF.

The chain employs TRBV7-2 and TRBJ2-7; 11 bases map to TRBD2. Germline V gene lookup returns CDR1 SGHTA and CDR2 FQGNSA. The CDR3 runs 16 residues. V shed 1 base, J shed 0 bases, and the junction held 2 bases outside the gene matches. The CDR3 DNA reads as TGTGCCAGCAGCTTAGAACTAGCGGGGGCCTCCTACGAGCAGTACTTC. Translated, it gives CASSLELAGASYEQYF.

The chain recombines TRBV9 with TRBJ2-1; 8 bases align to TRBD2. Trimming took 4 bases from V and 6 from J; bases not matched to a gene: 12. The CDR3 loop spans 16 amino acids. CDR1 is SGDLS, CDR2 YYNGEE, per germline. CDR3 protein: CASSTPPGLDGNEQFF. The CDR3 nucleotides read TGTGCCAGCAGCACCCCCCCGGGACTAGATGGCAATGAGCAGTTCTTC.

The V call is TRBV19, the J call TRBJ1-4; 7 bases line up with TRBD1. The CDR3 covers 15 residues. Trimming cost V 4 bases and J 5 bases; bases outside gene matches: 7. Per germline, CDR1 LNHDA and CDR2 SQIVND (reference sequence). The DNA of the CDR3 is TGTGCCAGTAGTAACAGACAGGGAATCAATGAAAAACTGTTTTTT. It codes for CASSNRQGINEKLFF.

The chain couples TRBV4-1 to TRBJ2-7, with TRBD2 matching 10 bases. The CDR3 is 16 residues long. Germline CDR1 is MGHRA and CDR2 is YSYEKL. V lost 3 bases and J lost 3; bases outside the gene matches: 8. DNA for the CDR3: TGCGCCAGCAGCCACCCGGGGTCTAGCGGGAGCTACGAGCAGTACTTC. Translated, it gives CASSHPGSSGSYEQYF.

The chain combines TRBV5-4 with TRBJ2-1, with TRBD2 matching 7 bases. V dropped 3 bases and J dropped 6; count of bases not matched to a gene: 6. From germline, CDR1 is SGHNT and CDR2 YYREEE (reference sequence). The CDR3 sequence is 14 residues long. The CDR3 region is CASSWGGVGNEQFF. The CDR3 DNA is TGTGCCAGCAGCTGGGGGGGGGTCGGCAATGAGCAGTTCTTC.

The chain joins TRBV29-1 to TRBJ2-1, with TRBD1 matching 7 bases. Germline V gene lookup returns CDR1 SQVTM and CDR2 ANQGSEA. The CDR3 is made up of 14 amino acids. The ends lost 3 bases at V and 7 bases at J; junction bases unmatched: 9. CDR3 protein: CSVDEQGEGNEQFF. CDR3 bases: TGCAGCGTTGACGAGCAGGGGGAAGGGAATGAGCAGTTCTTC.